The following is a T cell receptor beta chain sequence with its context. What it recognizes is unknown. This sample was taken from a study of cytomegalovirus exposure and HLA in healthy donors. Overall study results and limits: There were some 150 TCR beta chains listed as cytomegalovirus-associated.

The CDR3 is 15 amino acids. Germline CDR1 reads MRHNA; CDR2 reads SNTAGT. V was clipped by 8 bases and J by 6 bases; unmatched bases: 12. Clones were read by immunoSEQ multiplex PCR, and TCRdb kept only the in-frame ones, dropping some. The table records under 75,000 clones, nearly 98% of them present only once. Sequencing used PBMCs. This sequence originates from a woman between 18 and 29 years old in good health and CMV-seropositive. The chain links TRBV6-4 to TRBJ2-1; TRBD1 agrees at 8 bases. The DNA for the CDR3 is TGTGCCAGCTCCCCAGCAGGGGGCTTGGGCAATGAGCAGTTCTTC. Its protein is CASSPAGGLGNEQFF.